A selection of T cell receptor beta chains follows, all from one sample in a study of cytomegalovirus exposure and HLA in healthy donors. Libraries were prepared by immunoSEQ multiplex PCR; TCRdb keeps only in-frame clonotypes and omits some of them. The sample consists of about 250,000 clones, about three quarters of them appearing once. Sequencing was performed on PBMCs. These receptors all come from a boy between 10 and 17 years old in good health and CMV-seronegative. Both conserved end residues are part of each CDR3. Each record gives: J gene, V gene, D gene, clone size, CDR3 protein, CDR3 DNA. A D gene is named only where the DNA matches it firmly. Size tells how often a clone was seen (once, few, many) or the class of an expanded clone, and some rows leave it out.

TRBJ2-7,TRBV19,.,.,CASSMAQSPASGQYF,TGTGCCAGTAGTATGGCCCAGTCACCAGCCTCGGGGCAGTACTTC
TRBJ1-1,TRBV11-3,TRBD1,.,CASSIRDSEAFF,TGTGCCAGCAGCATAAGGGACAGTGAAGCTTTCTTT
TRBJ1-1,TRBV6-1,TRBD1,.,CASSARTGLNTEAFF,TGTGCCAGCAGTGCCCGGACAGGGTTAAACACTGAAGCTTTCTTT
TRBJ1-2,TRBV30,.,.,CAWSADYYGYTF,TGTGCCTGGAGCGCCGACTACTATGGCTACACCTTC
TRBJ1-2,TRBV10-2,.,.,CASSRASISGAHRDGYTF,TGCGCCAGCAGCCGCGCCAGTATATCAGGGGCCCACCGAGATGGCTACACCTTC
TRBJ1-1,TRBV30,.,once,CAWSPGVEPYTEAFF,TGTGCCTGGAGCCCGGGGGTTGAACCTTACACTGAAGCTTTCTTT
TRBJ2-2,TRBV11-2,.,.,CASSPLSNTGELFF,TGTGCCAGCAGCCCTCTTTCGAACACCGGGGAGCTGTTTTTT
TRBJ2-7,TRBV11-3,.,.,CASSYNYEQYF,TGTGCCAGCAGCTACAACTACGAGCAGTACTTC
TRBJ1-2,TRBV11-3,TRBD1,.,CASSGPGTGGHGYTF,TGTGCCAGCAGCGGTCCCGGGACAGGGGGCCATGGCTACACCTTC
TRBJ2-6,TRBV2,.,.,CASRNPGAGANVLTF,TGTGCCAGCAGGAACCCAGGGGCTGGGGCCAACGTCCTGACTTTC
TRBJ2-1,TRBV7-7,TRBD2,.,CASSDSPGGYNEQFF,TGTGCCAGCAGCGACTCCCCGGGGGGCTACAATGAGCAGTTCTTC
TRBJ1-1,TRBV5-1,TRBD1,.,CASSSPPGQGNTEAFF,TGCGCCAGCAGCTCACCACCGGGACAGGGGAACACTGAAGCTTTCTTT
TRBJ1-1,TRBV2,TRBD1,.,CASSRQRGRSTEAFF,TGTGCCAGCAGCCGACAGAGGGGGCGAAGCACTGAAGCTTTCTTT
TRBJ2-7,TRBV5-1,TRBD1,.,CASSSGDRVPTYEQYF,TGCGCCAGCAGCTCCGGAGACAGGGTGCCTACCTACGAGCAGTACTTC
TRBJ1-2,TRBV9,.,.,CASSVGGGPVYGYTF,TGTGCCAGCAGCGTAGGGGGGGGCCCCGTCTATGGCTACACCTTC
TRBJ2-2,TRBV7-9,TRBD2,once,CASSSTGTSAYTGELFF,TGTGCCAGCAGCTCCACAGGGACTAGCGCCTACACCGGGGAGCTGTTTTTT
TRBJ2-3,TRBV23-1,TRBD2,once,CASSQSGLADITDTQYF,TGCGCCAGCAGTCAATCGGGGCTAGCGGACATCACAGATACGCAGTATTTT
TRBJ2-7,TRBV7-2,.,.,CASSLRLSGEQYF,TGTGCCAGCAGCTTACGATTAAGCGGCGAGCAGTACTTC
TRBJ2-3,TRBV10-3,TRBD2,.,CATTSGTDTQYF,TGTGCCACTACTAGCGGCACAGATACGCAGTATTTT